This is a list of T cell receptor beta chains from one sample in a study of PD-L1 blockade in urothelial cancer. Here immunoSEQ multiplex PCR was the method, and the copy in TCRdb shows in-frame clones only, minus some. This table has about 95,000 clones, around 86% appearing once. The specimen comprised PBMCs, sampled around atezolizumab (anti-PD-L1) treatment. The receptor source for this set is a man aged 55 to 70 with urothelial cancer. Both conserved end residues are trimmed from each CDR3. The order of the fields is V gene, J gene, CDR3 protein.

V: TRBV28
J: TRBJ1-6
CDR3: ASSLSRQIYNSPLH

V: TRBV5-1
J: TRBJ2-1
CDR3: ASTLDGMTPYNEQF

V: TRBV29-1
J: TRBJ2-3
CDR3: SVEQGGWTDTQY

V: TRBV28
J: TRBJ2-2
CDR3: ATSTGELF

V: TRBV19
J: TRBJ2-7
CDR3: ASSRTSGSYEQY

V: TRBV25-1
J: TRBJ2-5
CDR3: ASTYWGEQETQY

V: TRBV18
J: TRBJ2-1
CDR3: ASSPSSTSEQF

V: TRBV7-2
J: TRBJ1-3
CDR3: ASSASGGGNTIY

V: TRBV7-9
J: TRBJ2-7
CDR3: ASSLGLSSYEQY

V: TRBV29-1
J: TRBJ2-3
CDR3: SVDRTSADTQY

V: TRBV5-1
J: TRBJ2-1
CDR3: ASSLTRGIDEQF

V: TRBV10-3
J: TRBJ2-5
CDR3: AISDLRLAGMRETQY

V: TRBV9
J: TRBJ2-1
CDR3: ASSIGTSNEQF

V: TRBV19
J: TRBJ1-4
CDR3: ASSIEIGTTNEKLF

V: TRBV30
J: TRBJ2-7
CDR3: AWSFAGAYEQY

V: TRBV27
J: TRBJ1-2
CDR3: ASSWSPSAGFT

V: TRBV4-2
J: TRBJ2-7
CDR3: ASSQGSGPYEQY

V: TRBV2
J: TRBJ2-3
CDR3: ASRETSADTQY

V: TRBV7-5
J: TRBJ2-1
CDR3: ARSSGRDHNEQF

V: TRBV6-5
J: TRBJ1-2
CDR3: ASSFRDGYT

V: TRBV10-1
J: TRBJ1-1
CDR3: ASSEATGSFTEAF

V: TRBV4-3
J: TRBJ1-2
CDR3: ASSRAGQGVVGYT

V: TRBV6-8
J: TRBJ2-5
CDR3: ASTWGEQETQY

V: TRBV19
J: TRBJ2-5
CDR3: ASSTGQGRETQY

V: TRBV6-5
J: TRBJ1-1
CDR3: ASSSLGASTEAF

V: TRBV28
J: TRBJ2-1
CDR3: ATQTSGTYNEQF

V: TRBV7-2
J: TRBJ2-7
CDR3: ASSPGTGVREQY

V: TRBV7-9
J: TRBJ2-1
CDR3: ASSFTSGSPNEQF

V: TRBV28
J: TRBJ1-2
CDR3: ASSHQPGQGARGYT

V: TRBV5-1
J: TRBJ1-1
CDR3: ASSFAGGTEAF

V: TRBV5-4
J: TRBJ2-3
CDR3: ASSQDLSGGLLTDTQY

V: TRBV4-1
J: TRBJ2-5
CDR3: ASSQDRLNGGETQY

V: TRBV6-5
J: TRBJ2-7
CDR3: ASNDGARGSYEQY

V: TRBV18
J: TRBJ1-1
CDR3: ASSPRRGITEAF

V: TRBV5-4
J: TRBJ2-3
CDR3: ASSADRVGDTQY

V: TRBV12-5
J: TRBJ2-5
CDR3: ASGPSGQETQY

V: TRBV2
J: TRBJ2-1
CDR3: ASSQRTSLPRWSEQF

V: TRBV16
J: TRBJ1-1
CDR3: ASRQAGVTEAF

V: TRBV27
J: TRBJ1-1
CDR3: ASSLFRGRGTEAF

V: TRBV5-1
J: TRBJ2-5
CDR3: ASSLGRDSGGETQY

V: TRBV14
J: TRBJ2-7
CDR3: ASSLGQGNYEQY

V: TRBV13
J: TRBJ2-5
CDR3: ASSSRGETQY

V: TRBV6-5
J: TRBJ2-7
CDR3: ASSYGMQYEQY

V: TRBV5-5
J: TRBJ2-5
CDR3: ASSGTGTSGGGSQY

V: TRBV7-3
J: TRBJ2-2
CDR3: ASSPTQGAAGTGELF

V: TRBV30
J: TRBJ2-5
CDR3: AWSLSRETQY

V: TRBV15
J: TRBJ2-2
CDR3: ATSGGQGALAGELF

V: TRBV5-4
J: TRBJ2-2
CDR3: ASSSRVDSAGELF

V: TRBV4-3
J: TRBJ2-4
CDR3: ASSRERGTKNIQY

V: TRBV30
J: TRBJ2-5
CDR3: AWSVTGGLETQY

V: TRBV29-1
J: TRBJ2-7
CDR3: SVVGGLGQSYEQY

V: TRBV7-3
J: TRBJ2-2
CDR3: ASSLQGTTGELF

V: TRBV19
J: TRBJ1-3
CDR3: ASSYSTGSSGTIY

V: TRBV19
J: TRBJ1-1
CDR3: ASSKGQGLRDTEAF

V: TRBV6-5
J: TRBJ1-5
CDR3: ASRPRQGDQPQH

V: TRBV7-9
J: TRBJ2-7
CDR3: ASSQPGYGSHEQY

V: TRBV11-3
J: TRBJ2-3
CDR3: ASSLDLQGPDTQY

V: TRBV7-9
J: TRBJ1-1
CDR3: ASSFDGQMNTEAF